Following are 2 T cell receptor beta chains from one sample sequenced in a study of blood T cell repertoires in COVID-19. Here immunoSEQ multiplex PCR was the method, and the copy in TCRdb shows in-frame clones only, minus some. The sample includes 120,000 to 150,000 clones, more than 70% seen only once; the top ten take roughly 28%. The specimen sequenced was peripheral blood. The receptors were sampled from a human donor in a cohort sampled during active COVID-19.

The gene calls are TRBV5-4 and TRBJ2-2; 8 positions agree with TRBD1. The CDR3 length is 15 residues. The junction had 4 bases not matched to a gene; V was cut back by 4 bases and J by 2 bases. Germline V gene sequence: CDR1 SGHNT, CDR2 YYREEE (reference sequence). The CDR3 loop is CASSPGTGNTGELFF. DNA for the CDR3: TGTGCCAGCAGCCCCGGGACAGGTAACACCGGGGAGCTGTTTTTT.

V gene TRBV7-8 combines with J gene TRBJ2-3; TRBD2 matches 9 bases. The CDR3 has 18 residues. Germline V lookup: CDR1 SGHVS, CDR2 FQNEAQ. The ends lost 2 bases at V and 3 bases at J; junction bases unmatched: 12. CDR3 protein: CASSLPSTRGGGTDTQYF. CDR3 DNA sequence: TGTGCCAGCAGCTTACCCTCAACGCGGGGGGGCGGAACAGATACGCAGTATTTT.